This T cell receptor beta chain came from a study of molecular identifiers for immune sequencing clone quantification. A CD8+CD4-CCR7+CD45RA+ phenotype served as the sorting definition for naive CD8 T cells. Turning to this clonotype: This could be a read error, since a much larger clone is one nucleotide away.

Bulk libraries came from a prior protocol with listed TCR primers. Via MiXCR, TCRdb re-called the PCR reads, giving one row per CDR3 protein. In the table there are around 460,000 distinct CDR3 sequences, about a quarter of which are singletons. This CDR3 contains 12 residues. Germline values: CDR1 SGHTA, CDR2 FQGNSA. The sample was naive CD8+ T cells from blood, with Jurkat cell RNA spiked in. Subset reported: FACS-sorted CD8+CD4-CCR7+CD45RA+ naive T cells. This clonotype originated in a human donor in good health. Some libraries in this study had Jurkat cell RNA spiked in. The chain links TRBV7-2 to TRBJ2-3; no definite D call. The J call is in doubt because the DNA end fits TRBJ1-5 better. CDR3 residues: CASSTSVDTQHF. In nucleotides, the CDR3 is TGTGCCAGCAGTACTAGCGTAGATACGCAGCATTTT.